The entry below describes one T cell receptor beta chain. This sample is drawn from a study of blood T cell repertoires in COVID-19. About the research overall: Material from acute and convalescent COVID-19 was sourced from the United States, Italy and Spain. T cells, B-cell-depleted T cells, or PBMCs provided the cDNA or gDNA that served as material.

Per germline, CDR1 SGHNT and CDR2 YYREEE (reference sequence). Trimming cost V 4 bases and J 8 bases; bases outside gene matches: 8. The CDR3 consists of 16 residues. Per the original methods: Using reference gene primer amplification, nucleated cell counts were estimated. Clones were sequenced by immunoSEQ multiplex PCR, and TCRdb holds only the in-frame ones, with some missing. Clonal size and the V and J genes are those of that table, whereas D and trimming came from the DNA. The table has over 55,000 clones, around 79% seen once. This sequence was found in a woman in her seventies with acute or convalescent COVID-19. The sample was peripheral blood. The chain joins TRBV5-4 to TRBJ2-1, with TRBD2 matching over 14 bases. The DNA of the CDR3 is TGTGCCAGCAGCCCCGGGACTAGCGGGAGTTCGCATGAGCAGTTCTTC. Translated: CASSPGTSGSSHEQFF.